These 27 T cell receptor beta chains came from one sample sequenced in a study of T cells after yellow fever vaccination. TCRdb used MiXCR to reprocess the 5' RACE reads, holding one entry per CDR3 protein. This table has fewer than 350,000 distinct CDR3 sequences, around 3.9% appearing once. Sequencing was performed on PBMCs, taken on the day of the yellow fever booster vaccination. All receptors come from a man aged 18 to 35 who received the YFV17D yellow fever vaccine.

This clonotype was picked up many times. The chain combines TRBV4-3 with TRBJ2-7; 8 bases agree with TRBD1. V lost 4 bases to trimming and J lost 2 bases; unmatched junction nucleotides: 7. The CDR3 consists of 15 residues. CDR1 is LGHNA, CDR2 YSLEER, per germline. In nucleotides, the CDR3 is TGCGCCAGCAGCCCGACAGGGGATAGAACCTACGAGCAGTACTTC. This translates into CASSPTGDRTYEQYF.

The chain carries TRBV5-6 and TRBJ2-7, with D possibly matching TRBD2 (6 bases). V was trimmed by 0 bases and J by 5 bases, leaving 9 bases between them. This CDR3 region has 13 residues. The germline V gene has CDR1 SGHDT and CDR2 YYEEEE. The CDR3 protein is CASSLGAGHEQYF. The CDR3 nucleotides read TGTGCCAGCAGCTTGGGAGCGGGTCACGAGCAGTACTTC.

This clonotype has a count of ten or more. The rearrangement links TRBV11-3 to TRBJ2-7, with a weak D call TRBD2 (6 bases). Germline CDR1 reads SGHNT; CDR2 reads YENEEA. The CDR3 spans 16 residues. Trimming took 3 bases from V and 5 from J, leaving 20 bases between them. In DNA, the CDR3 is TGTGCCAGCAGCTTGTTGCGGCGGGCAGGGAGGCACGAGCAGTACTTC. This gives the protein CASSLLRRAGRHEQYF.

The rearrangement links TRBV7-9 to TRBJ1-1; no definite D call. From germline, CDR1 is SEHNR and CDR2 FQNEAQ (reference sequence). There are 12 residues in the CDR3. V lost 5 bases and J 6 bases, leaving 10 bases between the germline ends. The CDR3 nucleotides read TGTGCCAGCAGCCCACGAAACGCTGAAGCTTTCTTT. This sequence encodes CASSPRNAEAFF.

This clonotype occurred a few times. V and J are TRBV10-3 and TRBJ2-2; unclear D gene. From germline, CDR1 is ENHRY and CDR2 SYGVKD. The CDR3 length is 14 residues. Trimming left V 2 bases short and J 1 base short, with 5 bases between. The CDR3 sequence is CAISERQNTGELFF. CDR3 DNA sequence: TGTGCCATCAGTGAGAGGCAGAACACCGGGGAGCTGTTTTTT.

The rearrangement links TRBV19 to TRBJ2-1, with D possibly TRBD2 on 5 matching bases. The CDR3 spans 15 residues. Trimming took 6 bases from V and 5 from J, leaving 17 bases between them. CDR1 is LNHDA, CDR2 SQIVND, per germline (reference sequence). DNA of the CDR3: TGTGCCAGTAGAGGACTGTCCACGGGGAACAATGAGCAGTTCTTC. Translation: CASRGLSTGNNEQFF.

This clonotype was counted at least ten times. The chain couples TRBV18 to TRBJ1-1; the D is unclear. V was pared by 6 bases and J by 6 bases, with 14 bases between. The CDR3 sequence is 13 residues long. Germline assignment: CDR1 KGHSH and CDR2 LQKENI. The DNA for the CDR3 is TGTGCCAGCTCTTTCCAGGCTCGGGCTGAAGCTTTCTTT. It codes for CASSFQARAEAFF.

In its sample, this clonotype was seen many times. The chain uses TRBV12-3 or TRBV12-4 and TRBJ2-5; tentatively, D is TRBD2 (5 bases). This CDR3 comprises 14 residues. V shed 3 bases and J shed 1 base, with 9 bases lying between them. The CDR3 protein is CASSFEGSQETQYF. In nucleotides, the CDR3 is TGTGCCAGCAGTTTCGAGGGCAGCCAAGAGACCCAGTACTTC.

This clonotype has a count of ten or more. The genes are TRBV23-1 and TRBJ2-1; D gene ambiguous. TRBV23-1 is placed among ORFs of uncertain function. V was pared by 3 bases and J by 6 bases, with 15 bases between. This CDR3 has 15 amino acids. The chain's CDR3 is CASSHKLGLGNEQFF. CDR3 in DNA: TGCGCCAGCAGTCATAAATTAGGTCTAGGCAATGAGCAGTTCTTC.

This clonotype was seen many times. This sequence joins TRBV28 and TRBJ2-5; no clear D gene. Trimming cost V 5 bases and J 5 bases, with 9 bases left between them. This CDR3 has 12 residues. Germline V gene data show CDR1 as MDHEN and CDR2 as SYDVKM. The CDR3 spells CASSRGTETQYF. For the CDR3, the DNA is TGTGCCAGCAGTCGAGGAACCGAGACCCAGTACTTC. The entire variable domain, with the rest obtained from reference TRBV28 and TRBJ2-5, is as follows: DVKVTQSSRYLVKRTGEKVFLECVQDMDHENMFWYRQDPGLGLRLIYFSYDVKMKEKGDIPEGYSVSREKKERFSLILESASTNQTSMYLCASSRGTETQYFGPGTRLLVL.

In its sample, this clonotype was seen many times. In DNA form, the CDR3 reads TGCGCCAGCAGCTTGTCTCTGGTGGGGAGCACAGATACGCAGTATTTT. Translating it yields CASSLSLVGSTDTQYF. The V and J genes are TRBV5-1 and TRBJ2-3; D is ambiguous. Trimming shortened V by 1 base and J by 0 bases, and 12 bases separated the two germline ends. The CDR3 totals 16 residues. Germline lookup yields CDR1 SGHRS and CDR2 YFSETQ.

The V call is TRBV2, the J call TRBJ2-7; D perhaps matches TRBD2 (6 bases). Trimming removed 5 bases at V and 0 bases at J, with 14 bases between. The CDR3 is 15 amino acids. CDR1 and CDR2 from the germline V gene are SNHLY and FYNNEI. CDR3 region: CASSRDLTSSYEQYV. The CDR3 region has the DNA TGTGCCAGCAGTCGGGACTTGACGAGCTCCTACGAGCAGTACGTC.

This clonotype was seen ten or more times. One end of the junction fails to match germline, which may point to a read error. V is TRBV20-1 and J is TRBJ2-1, with D perhaps matching TRBD1 or TRBD2 (5 bases each). The length of the CDR3 is 11 residues. Germline assignment: CDR1 DFQATT and CDR2 SNEGSKA (reference sequence). CDR3 DNA sequence: TGCAGTGCAAGAGGGGACAATGAGCAGTTCTTC. As protein: CSARGDNEQFF.

This clonotype has a count of ten or more. This chain joins TRBV24-1 and TRBJ2-1; D is possibly TRBD1 (6 bases). The CDR3 extends over 13 amino acids. The germline V and J ends were trimmed by 3 bases and 12 bases, with 14 bases remaining between them. Looked up from germline, CDR1 is KGHDR and CDR2 is SFDVKD. CDR3 DNA: TGTGCCACCAGTGATCCTTTTGGGGGCGTGCAGTTCTTC. It encodes CATSDPFGGVQFF.

In this sample, this clonotype turned up many times. The chain joins TRBV12-3 or TRBV12-4 to TRBJ2-2, with D possibly TRBD2 on 5 matching bases. The CDR3 extends over 15 amino acids. The V gene lost 5 bases and the J gene lost 0 bases, with 10 bases spanning the gap. For the CDR3, the DNA is TGTGCCAGCAGTCGGGCCGGGGCGAACACCGGGGAGCTGTTTTTT. Translation: CASSRAGANTGELFF.

The table lists this clonotype with a few counts. V gene TRBV9 combines with J gene TRBJ2-2, with D maybe TRBD1 (5 bases). Germline loops: CDR1 SGDLS, CDR2 YYNGEE. The length of the CDR3 is 15 residues. Trimming removed 0 bases from V and 5 bases from J, with 11 bases in between. Written as DNA, the CDR3 is TGTGCCAGCAGCGTAGGCGCAGGGTTAACCGGGGAGCTGTTTTTT. Translation gives CASSVGAGLTGELFF.

This clonotype was seen ten or more times. This rearrangement joins TRBV15 to TRBJ2-1; 8 bases line up with TRBD2. CDR1 LNHNV and CDR2 YYDKDF come from the germline V gene (reference sequence). The J segment lost 15 bases and the V segment lost 0 bases, leaving 13 bases of the junction unmatched. The CDR3 spans 15 residues. The CDR3 DNA reads TGTGCCACCAGCAGAGATCAGGCTAGCGGGTTTCTTCGGTTCTTC. Residues: CATSRDQASGFLRFF.

This clonotype was observed at least ten times. The V call is TRBV12-3 or TRBV12-4, the J call TRBJ2-7; 8 positions match TRBD1. This CDR3 contains 14 residues. V dropped 6 bases and J dropped 4; count of bases not matched to a gene: 8. The CDR3 DNA follows: TGTGCCAGCAGCCAAGACAGGGGTGCTTACGAGCAGTACGTC. It translates to CASSQDRGAYEQYV.

The table lists this clonotype with many counts. This chain links TRBV6-2 or TRBV6-3 with TRBJ1-2, with a weak D call TRBD1 (5 bases). V lost 6 bases and J 0 bases, leaving 11 bases between the germline ends. This CDR3 region has 14 residues. CDR1 MNHEY and CDR2 SVGEGT come from the germline V gene. Here the CDR3 reads CASRPWGANYGYTF. The DNA of the CDR3 is TGTGCCAGCAGACCCTGGGGGGCTAACTATGGCTACACCTTC.

This clonotype was observed at least ten times. The V gene is TRBV5-4, the J gene TRBJ2-7, with TRBD1 matching over 8 bases. V was clipped by 3 bases and J by 3 bases; unmatched bases: 5. CDR1 SGHNT and CDR2 YYREEE come from the germline V gene (reference sequence). The CDR3 is 14 residues long. The CDR3 protein is CASSSGTGVYEQYF. CDR3 bases: TGTGCCAGCAGCTCCGGGACAGGCGTCTACGAGCAGTACTTC.

This clonotype occurred many times. The CDR3 here is CASSKTRRANEQFF. The CDR3 nucleotides are TGTGCCAGCAGCAAAACCCGGAGAGCCAATGAGCAGTTCTTC. This rearrangement joins TRBV21-1 to TRBJ2-1; TRBD1, the D gene given by the table, was not confirmed from the DNA. TRBV21-1 is a listed pseudogene. CDR3 size: 14 residues.

This clonotype has ten or more counts. J is TRBJ2-7 and V is TRBV4-1; no clear D gene. Trimming removed 3 bases from V and 2 bases from J, with 14 bases in between. From germline, CDR1 is MGHRA and CDR2 YSYEKL. The CDR3 has 15 residues. The CDR3, as DNA: TGCGCCAGCAGCCAGAGGCCTACGACCCCCTACGAGCAGTACTTC. This sequence encodes CASSQRPTTPYEQYF.

This clonotype was counted at least ten times. The genes are TRBV12-5 and TRBJ1-1, with a tentative D call TRBD1 (6 bases). Trimming removed 1 base from V and 4 bases from J, with 10 bases in between. CDR3 length: 14 amino acids. Germline V CDR1 and CDR2: LGHNT, FRNRAP. Here the CDR3 DNA reads TGTGCTAGTGGTTTGGGAACAGGGATCACTGAAGCTTTCTTT. Its translation: CASGLGTGITEAFF.

V and J are TRBV5-1 and TRBJ1-1, with 12 bases fitting TRBD1. Germline V gives CDR1 SGHRS, CDR2 YFSETQ. V shed 1 base, J shed 11 bases, and the junction held 12 bases outside the gene matches. This CDR3 contains 16 residues. The CDR3 loop reads CASSLLAGTGGRRAFF. In DNA form, the CDR3 reads TGCGCCAGCAGCTTGTTGGCCGGGACAGGGGGCAGGAGGGCTTTCTTT.

In its sample, this clonotype was seen many times. This chain links TRBV27 with TRBJ2-2; 8 positions agree with TRBD2. Trimming cost V 3 bases and J 7 bases; bases outside gene matches: 13. This CDR3 region has 17 residues. Germline assignment: CDR1 MNHEY and CDR2 SMNVEV (reference sequence). The CDR3 bases are TGTGCCAGCAGTTTTTACAGCGGGGGCCTAGTGGGCGGGGAGCTGTTTTTT. This encodes CASSFYSGGLVGGELFF.

This clonotype was seen at least ten times. V is TRBV7-9 and J is TRBJ2-6; TRBD1 agrees at 7 bases. Germline V gene data show CDR1 as SEHNR and CDR2 as FQNEAQ (reference sequence). V dropped 5 bases and J dropped 0; count of bases not matched to a gene: 13. The CDR3 is 19 amino acids. Here the CDR3 DNA reads TGTGCCAGCAGCCCTCCCCCTTGGGACAGTAACTCTGGGGCCAACGTCCTGACTTTC. This encodes CASSPPPWDSNSGANVLTF.

This clonotype was seen ten or more times. V gene TRBV6-5 combines with J gene TRBJ2-3, with D possibly TRBD1 on 5 matching bases. Germline V gene sequence: CDR1 MNHEY, CDR2 SVGAGI. This CDR3 comprises 14 residues. The V end lost 0 bases, the J end lost 1 base, and 5 bases lay between the germline ends. The DNA of the CDR3 is TGTGCCAGCAGTTACTCGGGGCGCACAGATACGCAGTATTTT. Residues: CASSYSGRTDTQYF.